The 29 T cell receptor beta chains below were found in one sample sequenced in a study of chemoradiotherapy in HPV16-positive cancers. This table comes from immunoSEQ multiplex PCR, and its TCRdb copy is limited to in-frame clones, with some not included. This table holds 6,200 or so clones, around 85% found once. The sample was tumor tissue, taken from a patient who underwent chemoradiotherapy. Receptors were obtained from a human donor with HPV-associated anogenital cancer.

The chain combines TRBV15 with TRBJ1-5; D call uncertain. Trimming pared 0 bases from V and 5 bases from J, leaving 14 bases between. This CDR3 region has 16 residues. Germline V gives CDR1 LNHNV, CDR2 YYDKDF (reference sequence). CDR3 amino acids: CATSRDGVIGDQPQHF. CDR3 DNA: TGTGCCACCAGCAGAGACGGGGTTATCGGGGATCAGCCCCAGCATTTT.

The rearrangement joins TRBV7-3 to TRBJ2-6, with D perhaps TRBD2 (6 bases). This CDR3 contains 18 residues. Germline V gene lookup returns CDR1 SGHTA and CDR2 FQGTGA. With 1 base removed from V and 1 base from J, the gap between germline ends came to 14 bases. DNA of the CDR3: TGTGCCAGCAGCTTAAGAGGGGCGGGGACGTCTGGGGCCAACGTCCTGACTTTC. Its protein is CASSLRGAGTSGANVLTF.

V is TRBV7-2 and J is TRBJ2-3; 8 bases map to TRBD2. The CDR3 runs to 15 residues. Germline CDR1 and CDR2: SGHTA and FQGNSA. Unmatched junction bases numbered 10, after V lost 5 bases and J lost 6 bases. CDR3 sequence: CASSPRGGTVDTQYF. CDR3 coding DNA: TGTGCCAGCAGCCCCCGGGGGGGGACGGTGGATACGCAGTATTTT.

V is TRBV21-1 and J is TRBJ2-7; TRBD1, the D gene given by the table, was not confirmed from the DNA. TRBV21-1 counts as a pseudogene. The CDR3 is made up of 17 amino acids. The CDR3 spells CASKNDARGQEKIEQYF. CDR3 nucleotides: TGTGCCAGCAAGAATGATGCGAGGGGACAGGAAAAGATCGAGCAGTACTTC.

Turning to this clone: Other nucleotide sequences in the sample specify the same CDR3. DNA of the CDR3: TGTGCCAGCAGCTTAAGCGAGGGGGCCTACAATGAGCAGTTCTTC. This sequence encodes CASSLSEGAYNEQFF. This chain connects TRBV7-2 to TRBJ2-1, with D possibly TRBD1 on 6 matching bases. This CDR3 region has 15 residues. The V and J ends lost 2 bases and 2 bases respectively, with 10 bases between them. Per germline, CDR1 SGHTA and CDR2 FQGNSA.

The V and J genes are TRBV28 and TRBJ1-1; 8 nucleotides line up with TRBD1. The CDR3 extends over 13 amino acids. Trimming cost V 3 bases and J 4 bases; bases outside gene matches: 1. Per germline, CDR1 MDHEN and CDR2 SYDVKM. The CDR3 spells CASSLDRVTEAFF. The CDR3 DNA sequence: TGTGCCAGCAGTTTGGACAGGGTCACTGAAGCTTTCTTT.

The chain employs TRBV30 and TRBJ1-2; 9 bases align to TRBD1. This CDR3 contains 14 residues. The J segment lost 8 bases and the V segment lost 0 bases, leaving 7 bases of the junction unmatched. Germline CDR1 reads GTSNPN; CDR2 reads SVGIG (reference sequence). The CDR3 DNA reads as TGTGCCTGGAGTGTAAGGGGACAGGGAGGCGGCTACACCTTC. Residues: CAWSVRGQGGGYTF.

The chain is built from TRBV5-4 and TRBJ2-5; 7 bases are a match to TRBD1. Germline V gives CDR1 SGHNT, CDR2 YYREEE (reference sequence). J gave up 1 base and V 6 bases, and 6 bases lay outside the gene matches. This CDR3 comprises 14 residues. DNA for the CDR3: TGTGCCAGCAACACCGGGACAGTCCAAGAGACCCAGTACTTC. Its protein is CASNTGTVQETQYF.

The chain links TRBV5-4 to TRBJ2-3; 8 nucleotides match TRBD2. Germline lookup yields CDR1 SGHNT and CDR2 YYREEE (reference sequence). The ends lost 0 bases at V and 4 bases at J; junction bases unmatched: 7. The CDR3 sequence is 16 residues long. The CDR3 DNA reads TGTGCCAGCAGCTTGGATAGCGGGATCCGCGCAGATACGCAGTATTTT. Protein product: CASSLDSGIRADTQYF.

This clone is large (0.1 to 1%). The CDR3 coding sequence is TGTGCCAGCAGCCCGGACAGGGAAAGGGAGCAGTACTTC. Translating gives CASSPDREREQYF. The chain couples TRBV5-4 to TRBJ2-7, with TRBD1 matching 8 bases. This CDR3 comprises 13 residues. CDR1 and CDR2 (germline): SGHNT, YYREEE (reference sequence). V dropped 4 bases and J dropped 7; count of bases not matched to a gene: 7. Together with reference TRBV5-4 and TRBJ2-7, the CDR3 gives the full variable domain: ETGVTQSPTHLIKTRGQQVTLRCSSQSGHNTVSWYQQALGQGPQFIFQYYREEENGRGNFPPRFSGLQFPNYSSELNVNALELDDSALYLCASSPDREREQYFGPGTRLTVT.

The CDR3 is CASSQDGLSYEQYF. CDR3 coding DNA: TGTGCCAGCTCACAGGACGGTCTTTCCTACGAGCAGTACTTC. The rearrangement joins TRBV18 to TRBJ2-5; no reliable D call. The end of the DNA aligns better with TRBJ2-7, so the J call may be wrong. Germline loops: CDR1 KGHSH, CDR2 LQKENI. This CDR3 is built from 14 residues.

The V gene is TRBV11-2, the J gene TRBJ1-2, with D possibly being TRBD1 (6 bases). The CDR3 length is 13 residues. Per germline, CDR1 SGHAT and CDR2 FQNNGV. The V end lost 5 bases, the J end lost 2 bases, and 9 bases lay between the germline ends. Here the CDR3 reads CASSPDRNYGYTF. The CDR3, as DNA: TGTGCCAGCAGCCCTGACAGGAACTATGGCTACACCTTC.

J is TRBJ2-3 and V is TRBV29-1; a weak D match, TRBD2 (5 bases). Germline values: CDR1 SQVTM, CDR2 ANQGSEA. The CDR3 sequence is 16 residues long. The V end lost 3 bases, the J end lost 0 bases, and 16 bases lay between the germline ends. CDR3 sequence (DNA): TGCAGCGTTGATCGTGGACTCCATTTTAGCACAGATACGCAGTATTTT. The encoded protein is CSVDRGLHFSTDTQYF.

This rearrangement joins TRBV4-2 to TRBJ1-6; D gene ambiguous. The length of the CDR3 is 13 residues. Trimming took 8 bases from V and 9 from J, leaving 14 bases between them. Germline CDR1 LGHNA, CDR2 YNFKEQ. CDR3 residues: CASGGGVGSPLHF. DNA for the CDR3: TGTGCCAGCGGCGGTGGGGTCGGTTCACCCCTCCACTTT.

The genes are TRBV5-1 and TRBJ2-2, with D hard to call. CDR1 SGHRS and CDR2 YFSETQ come from the germline V gene. The CDR3 covers 15 residues. V was shortened by 7 bases and J by 0 bases, with 13 bases between the two germline ends. CDR3 sequence: CASSIGSANTGELFF. CDR3 nucleotides: TGCGCCAGCTCCATAGGCTCAGCGAACACCGGGGAGCTGTTTTTT.

The sample holds a few counts of this clone. V gene TRBV5-6 combines with J gene TRBJ1-3, with a weak D call TRBD1 (6 bases). Germline CDR1 and CDR2: SGHDT and YYEEEE. This CDR3 spans 15 amino acids. The ends were cut back, 1 base at V and 4 bases at J, with 12 bases in the middle. CDR3: CASSLPGGLGNTIYF. The CDR3 DNA follows: TGTGCCAGCAGCTTGCCCGGGGGGCTGGGAAACACCATATATTTT. The full variable domain, with the rest looked up from reference TRBV5-6 and TRBJ1-3, is DAGVTQSPTHLIKTRGQQVTLRCSPKSGHDTVSWYQQALGQGPQFIFQYYEEEERQRGNFPDRFSGHQFPNYSSELNVNALLLGDSALYLCASSLPGGLGNTIYFGEGSWLTVV.

The chain carries TRBV7-2 and TRBJ2-3; the match to TRBD1 covers 9 bases. The CDR3 sequence is 18 residues long. Germline loops: CDR1 SGHTA, CDR2 FQGNSA. The V and J ends lost 5 bases and 4 bases, in that order; junction bases with no gene match: 16. Here the CDR3 reads CASSERHPDRGGADTQYF. CDR3 in DNA: TGTGCCAGCAGCGAACGGCATCCGGACAGGGGTGGGGCAGATACGCAGTATTTT. The whole variable domain, filled in from reference TRBV7-2 and TRBJ2-3, reads GAGVSQSPSNKVTEKGKDVELRCDPISGHTALYWYRQSLGQGLEFLIYFQGNSAPDKSGLPSDRFSAERTGGSVSTLTIQRTQQEDSAVYLCASSERHPDRGGADTQYFGPGTRLTVL.

The chain uses TRBV7-2 and TRBJ1-2; D is ambiguous. CDR3 size: 15 residues. The V gene's germline CDR1 is SGHTA and CDR2 FQGNSA. V lost 1 base to trimming and J lost 5 bases, with 14 bases between them. DNA of the CDR3: TGTGCCAGCAGCTTAGGAGGCCATTTTAATTATGGCTACACCTTC. This encodes CASSLGGHFNYGYTF.

The gene calls are TRBV30 and TRBJ1-2; no reliable D call. The CDR3 contains 12 residues. Germline V gene lookup returns CDR1 GTSNPN and CDR2 SVGIG (reference sequence). The germline V and J ends were trimmed by 4 bases and 7 bases, with 13 bases remaining between them. CDR3 in amino acids: CAWTYSRGGYTF. For the CDR3, the DNA is TGTGCCTGGACATATTCTAGAGGTGGCTACACCTTC.

The rearrangement links TRBV6-5 to TRBJ2-6; weak D call: TRBD2 (5 bases). Germline CDR1 is MNHEY and CDR2 is SVGAGI. V shed 6 bases and J shed 2 bases, with 11 bases lying between them. This CDR3 is built from 15 residues. The CDR3 reads CASRPGKAGANVLTF. In nucleotides, the CDR3 is TGTGCCAGCAGGCCCGGGAAGGCTGGGGCCAACGTCCTGACTTTC.

The rearrangement uses TRBV6-6 and TRBJ1-1; D is ambiguous. The CDR3 is 14 residues long. Trimming removed 2 bases from V and 0 bases from J, with 7 bases in between. Germline CDR1 and CDR2: MNHNY and SVGAGI (reference sequence). The CDR3 coding sequence is TGTGCCAGCAGTTACACTACCATGAACACTGAAGCTTTCTTT. Protein sequence: CASSYTTMNTEAFF.

V is TRBV30 and J is TRBJ1-3; D remains ambiguous. The V end lost 0 bases, the J end lost 1 base, and 13 bases lay between the germline ends. The CDR3 has 16 amino acids. Germline lookup yields CDR1 GTSNPN and CDR2 SVGIG (reference sequence). CDR3 region: CAWSVNIGRSGNTIYF. CDR3 in DNA: TGTGCCTGGAGTGTTAACATCGGGCGGTCTGGAAACACCATATATTTT.

This clone has only one observation. The V gene is TRBV7-2, the J gene TRBJ2-7; 9 bases fit TRBD2. The CDR3 consists of 15 residues. After removal of 6 bases from V and 4 bases from J, the junction contained 10 bases not matched to a gene. Germline V gene sequence: CDR1 SGHTA, CDR2 FQGNSA. CDR3 protein: CASSSRTSVRYEQYF. The CDR3 region has the DNA TGTGCCAGCAGTTCAAGGACTAGCGTTCGGTACGAGCAGTACTTC.

The V and J genes are TRBV6-5 and TRBJ1-2, with 7 positions matching TRBD1. The CDR3 totals 12 residues. The germline V gene has CDR1 MNHEY and CDR2 SVGAGI. J was trimmed by 4 bases and V by 10 bases; bases with no gene match: 6. CDR3 sequence reads: CATGDRSYGYTF. In DNA form, the CDR3 reads TGTGCCACCGGGGACAGAAGCTATGGCTACACCTTC.

The genes are TRBV9 and TRBJ1-3; D is unclear. In germline, CDR1 is SGDLS, CDR2 YYNGEE. CDR3 length: 15 amino acids. Trimming took 0 bases from V and 3 from J, leaving 10 bases between them. CDR3: CASSVAGNNGNTIYF. As DNA, the CDR3 is TGTGCCAGCAGCGTAGCCGGTAATAATGGAAACACCATATATTTT.

V is TRBV30 and J is TRBJ1-1, with D tentatively TRBD1 (5 bases). V lost 5 bases and J 1 base, leaving 11 bases between the germline ends. CDR3 length equals 13 residues. The germline V gene encodes CDR1 GTSNPN and CDR2 SVGIG (reference sequence). The CDR3 spells CAWQEGSNTEAFF. The CDR3 coding sequence is TGTGCCTGGCAGGAGGGGTCGAACACTGAAGCTTTCTTT.

This clone was seen once. CDR3 sequence reads: CASSLAGSQTQYF. CDR3 coding DNA: TGTGCCAGCAGCTTGGCGGGGAGTCAGACCCAGTACTTC. The V call is TRBV5-4, the J call TRBJ2-5; TRBD2 might be the D (5 bases). V lost 0 bases to trimming and J lost 6 bases, with 9 bases between them. Germline V gene lookup returns CDR1 SGHNT and CDR2 YYREEE (reference sequence). This CDR3 has 13 residues. Looking up the rest from reference TRBV5-4 and TRBJ2-5 gives the full variable domain: ETGVTQSPTHLIKTRGQQVTLRCSSQSGHNTVSWYQQALGQGPQFIFQYYREEENGRGNFPPRFSGLQFPNYSSELNVNALELDDSALYLCASSLAGSQTQYFGPGTRLLVL.

The rearrangement joins TRBV5-1 to TRBJ2-2; the D call may be TRBD1 or TRBD2 (6 bases each). The CDR3 covers 17 residues. V lost 0 bases and J lost 0, with 12 bases in between. From germline, CDR1 is SGHRS and CDR2 YFSETQ. The chain's CDR3 is CASSLGRGAANTGELFF. The CDR3 region has the DNA TGCGCCAGCAGCTTGGGGAGGGGGGCCGCGAACACCGGGGAGCTGTTTTTT.

The rearrangement joins TRBV19 to TRBJ2-3; 8 bases match TRBD2. CDR1 and CDR2 from the germline V gene are LNHDA and SQIVND (reference sequence). V dropped 6 bases and J dropped 1; count of bases not matched to a gene: 3. CDR3 length equals 14 residues. The CDR3 reads CASRRGGGTDTQYF. The CDR3 DNA reads TGTGCCAGTAGACGGGGGGGAGGCACAGATACGCAGTATTTT.